This TCR beta chain was sequenced during a study of blood T cell repertoires in COVID-19. Study as a whole: Spain, Italy and the United States supplied samples that represented acute and convalescent COVID-19. T cells, B-cell-depleted T cells, or PBMCs provided the cDNA or gDNA that served as material.

This clone was detected only once. Authors' processing steps: From reference gene primer amplification, estimates of nucleated cell counts were derived. Some clones are missing from TCRdb's copy, which holds only in-frame ones; the method was immunoSEQ multiplex PCR. V and J calls and clone size follow that table, whereas D and trimming were derived from the DNA. The sample lists some 99,000 clones, about 80% seen once, with less than 25% in the top ten. The sequence was obtained from a man between 65 and 85 years old with acute or convalescent COVID-19. The sample taken for sequencing was peripheral blood.

The CDR3 is CASSRPGLAATDTQYF. The CDR3 nucleotides are TGTGCCAGCTCCCGACCCGGACTAGCGGCCACAGATACGCAGTATTTT. J is TRBJ2-3 and V is TRBV2, with TRBD2 identical over 10 bases. The CDR3 runs 16 residues. From germline, CDR1 is SNHLY and CDR2 FYNNEI. With V trimmed by 8 bases and J by 2 bases, 10 bases remained unmatched.